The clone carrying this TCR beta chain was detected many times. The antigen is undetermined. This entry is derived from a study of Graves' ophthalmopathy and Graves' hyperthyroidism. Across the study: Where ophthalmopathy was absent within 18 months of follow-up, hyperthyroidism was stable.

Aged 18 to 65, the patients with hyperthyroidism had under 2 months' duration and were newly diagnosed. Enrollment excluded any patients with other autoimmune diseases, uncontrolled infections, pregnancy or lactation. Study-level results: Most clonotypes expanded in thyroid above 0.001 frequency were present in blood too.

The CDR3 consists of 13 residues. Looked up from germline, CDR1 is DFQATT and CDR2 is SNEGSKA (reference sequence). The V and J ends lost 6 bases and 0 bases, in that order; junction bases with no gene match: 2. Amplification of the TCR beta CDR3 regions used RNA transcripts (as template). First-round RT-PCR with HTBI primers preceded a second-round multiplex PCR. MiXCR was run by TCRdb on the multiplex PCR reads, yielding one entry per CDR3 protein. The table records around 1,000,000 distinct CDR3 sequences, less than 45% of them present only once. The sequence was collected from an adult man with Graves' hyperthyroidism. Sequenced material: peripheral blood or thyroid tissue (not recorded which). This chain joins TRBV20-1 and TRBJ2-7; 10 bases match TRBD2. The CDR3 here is CSALAGGSYEQYF. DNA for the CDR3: TGCAGTGCCTTAGCGGGAGGCTCCTACGAGCAGTACTTC.